This T cell receptor (beta chain) was captured by sequencing in a study of identifying expanded T cells in peripheral blood. Clones were sequenced by immunoSEQ multiplex PCR, and TCRdb holds only the in-frame ones, with some missing. The profile shows over 100,000 clones, 88% of them singletons. As to this clone: The antigen is not known.

Healthy donors had no documented immune events, such as infections, while sampled. Study-wide points: Clone count variance between approximately two-week samples rose with total template count. Differentially abundant clones: roughly 1.2 between replicates, around 16 at 2 to 3 weeks, 19 to 20 at four.

This clonotype was sampled from a person aged 18 to 75 in good health. Specimen: blood.

The DNA for the CDR3 is TGTGCCAGCAGCCCTGGACGGGAGGCCTATAGCAATCAGCCCCAGCATTTT. It encodes CASSPGREAYSNQPQHF. The chain couples TRBV5-5 to TRBJ1-5; D call uncertain. The germline gives CDR1 SGHKS, CDR2 YYEKEE (reference sequence). Trimming cost V 4 bases and J 0 bases, with 17 bases left between them. The CDR3 contains 17 residues.